This is a list of T cell receptor beta chains from one sample in a study of cytomegalovirus exposure and HLA in healthy donors. Data came from immunoSEQ multiplex PCR; TCRdb stores just in-frame clones and leaves some out. The sample holds about 130,000 clones, roughly 10% seen once. Specimen: PBMCs. The receptor source for this set is a man between 50 and 59 years old in good health and CMV-seronegative. The CDR3 runs from the conserved cysteine through the conserved F or W. Each record gives: J gene, V gene, D gene, CDR3 protein. D genes are given only for firm matches.

j_call: TRBJ2-5; v_call: TRBV5-1; d_call: NA; cdr3_aa: CASSLTSLQETQYF
j_call: TRBJ1-1; v_call: TRBV7-9; d_call: NA; cdr3_aa: CASSLLREYTEAFF
j_call: TRBJ2-2; v_call: TRBV6-5; d_call: TRBD2; cdr3_aa: CASSYERGGTGELFF
j_call: TRBJ2-2; v_call: TRBV9; d_call: NA; cdr3_aa: CASSVAKGSTGELFF
j_call: TRBJ1-1; v_call: TRBV9; d_call: TRBD1; cdr3_aa: CASSVAGGGAEAFF
j_call: TRBJ1-1; v_call: TRBV7-3; d_call: NA; cdr3_aa: CASSLTGAATEAFF
j_call: TRBJ2-7; v_call: TRBV6-1; d_call: TRBD1; cdr3_aa: CASSEGGSGQGYYEQYF
j_call: TRBJ2-7; v_call: TRBV5-4; d_call: TRBD2; cdr3_aa: CASSFGREVSYEQYF
j_call: TRBJ1-2; v_call: TRBV19; d_call: TRBD1; cdr3_aa: CASSTPPLRGDYGYTF
j_call: TRBJ2-1; v_call: TRBV6-6; d_call: NA; cdr3_aa: CASSYGRGAYEQFF
j_call: TRBJ2-7; v_call: TRBV2; d_call: NA; cdr3_aa: CASSERSGEQYF
j_call: TRBJ1-2; v_call: TRBV2; d_call: NA; cdr3_aa: CASSWGHPPGNYGYTF
j_call: TRBJ2-3; v_call: TRBV9; d_call: NA; cdr3_aa: CASSVLAGTSTDTQYF
j_call: TRBJ2-2; v_call: TRBV30; d_call: TRBD2; cdr3_aa: CAWSEAAGVSGELFF
j_call: NA; v_call: TRBV4-1; d_call: TRBD2; cdr3_aa: CASSQRSGRSYEQYF
j_call: TRBJ1-4; v_call: TRBV5-4; d_call: NA; cdr3_aa: CASSYDINDEKLFF
j_call: TRBJ1-1; v_call: TRBV5-6; d_call: TRBD1; cdr3_aa: CASYLGDRGRGGTEAFF
j_call: TRBJ2-7; v_call: TRBV5-1; d_call: NA; cdr3_aa: CATPSRGRFTYEQYF
j_call: TRBJ2-2; v_call: TRBV6-4; d_call: TRBD2; cdr3_aa: CASRNLAGAGTGELFF
j_call: TRBJ1-5; v_call: TRBV18; d_call: NA; cdr3_aa: CASSPERGRGNQPQHF
j_call: TRBJ2-2; v_call: TRBV10-1; d_call: TRBD2; cdr3_aa: CASSEAGAGELFF
j_call: TRBJ1-1; v_call: TRBV5-4; d_call: NA; cdr3_aa: CASSLAVDSFTEAFF
j_call: TRBJ2-1; v_call: TRBV7-3; d_call: NA; cdr3_aa: CASSLNGLIVNEQFF
j_call: TRBJ2-7; v_call: TRBV5-4; d_call: TRBD2; cdr3_aa: CASSPRGEYSYEQYF
j_call: TRBJ2-1; v_call: TRBV20-1; d_call: NA; cdr3_aa: CSATPEAEQFF
j_call: TRBJ1-5; v_call: TRBV7-4; d_call: TRBD1; cdr3_aa: CASKDTLSGGAGDQPQHF
j_call: TRBJ1-2; v_call: TRBV28; d_call: TRBD1; cdr3_aa: CASSRTGNYGYTF
j_call: TRBJ1-6; v_call: TRBV30; d_call: TRBD1; cdr3_aa: CAWRPGTVNSPLHF
j_call: TRBJ1-4; v_call: TRBV30; d_call: TRBD1; cdr3_aa: CAWTPDRRAEKLFF
j_call: TRBJ1-5; v_call: TRBV7-2; d_call: TRBD1; cdr3_aa: CASSSTGGPQPQHF
j_call: TRBJ1-5; v_call: TRBV5-8; d_call: NA; cdr3_aa: CASSLGRDPNQPQHF
j_call: TRBJ2-7; v_call: TRBV7-2; d_call: NA; cdr3_aa: CASSWMATGYEQYF
j_call: TRBJ1-1; v_call: TRBV19; d_call: TRBD1; cdr3_aa: CASSAGQDLQAFF
j_call: TRBJ2-2; v_call: TRBV11-3; d_call: NA; cdr3_aa: CASSLGAGRTAGELFF
j_call: TRBJ2-7; v_call: TRBV28; d_call: NA; cdr3_aa: CASSLQAGIYEQYF
j_call: TRBJ1-2; v_call: TRBV28; d_call: TRBD1; cdr3_aa: CSTLDRGDYGYTF
j_call: TRBJ2-3; v_call: TRBV5-1; d_call: NA; cdr3_aa: CASSLGPAGNTDTQYF
j_call: TRBJ1-3; v_call: TRBV15; d_call: NA; cdr3_aa: CATSSDSGNTIYF
j_call: TRBJ2-7; v_call: TRBV7-2; d_call: NA; cdr3_aa: CASSLTKNYEQYF
j_call: TRBJ2-7; v_call: TRBV6-6; d_call: NA; cdr3_aa: CASSYSAGTVSYEQYF
j_call: TRBJ2-2; v_call: TRBV6-6; d_call: NA; cdr3_aa: CASSWATANTGELFF
j_call: TRBJ2-3; v_call: TRBV11-1; d_call: TRBD2; cdr3_aa: CASSRGTTYTDTQYF
j_call: TRBJ2-3; v_call: TRBV9; d_call: NA; cdr3_aa: CASSVGVGEGTDTQYF
j_call: TRBJ2-1; v_call: TRBV11-3; d_call: TRBD2; cdr3_aa: CASSSTIASGRDNEQFF
j_call: TRBJ1-2; v_call: TRBV9; d_call: TRBD1; cdr3_aa: CASSVEGGTAPGINGYTF
j_call: TRBJ2-5; v_call: TRBV19; d_call: TRBD1; cdr3_aa: CASSSTGAPETQYF
j_call: TRBJ2-1; v_call: TRBV6-1; d_call: TRBD2; cdr3_aa: CASSQVAGGRNEQFF
j_call: TRBJ1-4; v_call: TRBV30; d_call: NA; cdr3_aa: CAWSVQGRQAGEKLFF
j_call: TRBJ1-1; v_call: TRBV6-1; d_call: NA; cdr3_aa: CASRRQMNTEAFF
j_call: TRBJ2-3; v_call: TRBV7-9; d_call: TRBD1; cdr3_aa: CASSPNVGQGARDTQYF
j_call: TRBJ1-2; v_call: TRBV5-1; d_call: NA; cdr3_aa: CASSERGRQGGYTF